This TCR beta chain was recorded in a study of blood T cell repertoires in COVID-19. Turning to the study itself: Material from acute and convalescent COVID-19 was sourced from the United States, Italy and Spain. Sources were T cells, B-cell-depleted T cells, or PBMCs; the material itself was cDNA or gDNA.

In the original analysis: Amplification of reference gene primers provided the estimated nucleated cell counts. The assay was immunoSEQ multiplex PCR, and TCRdb's table has in-frame clones only and misses some. The V and J calls and clone size are taken from that table; D and trimming were inferred from the DNA. The repertoire has approximately 160,000 clones, 86% of them found once; the top ten carry about 7.3%. This CDR3 has 13 residues. Germline-derived CDR1 and CDR2 are SGHTA and FQGNSA. The V end lost 7 bases, the J end lost 2 bases, and 11 bases lay between the germline ends. This clone came up a few times.

The receptor was isolated from a man in his fifties or sixties with active or convalescent COVID-19. The sequenced material came from peripheral blood. The chain couples TRBV7-2 to TRBJ1-1, with D unresolved. CDR3 bases: TGTGCCAGCAACCACGTAGTAAACACTGAAGCTTTCTTT. The encoded protein is CASNHVVNTEAFF.